This TCR beta chain was found in a study of blood T cells in healthy people across ages. This clonotype occurred many times. The antigen is undetermined. It was with a sample-barcoded 5' primer and a J-beta primer mix that a second PCR of roughly 7 to 12 cycles was run. There were at least 3 million CDR3-containing paired-end reads obtained from each sample. TCRdb redid the calling of the 5' RACE reads with MiXCR, one entry per CDR3 protein. The sample consists of about 650,000 distinct CDR3 sequences, 40% to 65% of them appearing once. Per germline, CDR1 SGHRS and CDR2 YFSETQ. The V segment lost 1 base and the J segment 8 bases; nucleotides outside the gene matches: 6. The CDR3 covers 15 residues. Study-wide results and caveats: Shifts in expanded clonotypes may have been confounded by donor CMV status, which was unknown. In these data, TCR beta diversity tracked strongly with naive T cell percentage.

The sample was blood. The rearrangement uses TRBV5-1 and TRBJ2-1, with 10 bases aligning to TRBD2. The source of this sequence is an elderly woman in good health. In nucleotides, the CDR3 is TGCGCCAGCAGCTTGCAAGCGGGAGGGCCCCATGAGCAGTTCTTC. This codes for CASSLQAGGPHEQFF.